The source of this T cell receptor beta chain is a study of CD4 T cells in relation to SARS-CoV-2 and coronaviruses. To note about this clone: The target antigen is unknown.

Germline CDR1 and CDR2: SGDLS and YYNGEE. The CDR3 contains 14 residues. V was pared by 4 bases and J by 4 bases, with 14 bases between. Profiled with immunoSEQ multiplex PCR; TCRdb holds only in-frame clones, not every one. The sample yields approximately 36,000 clones, 70% to 85% seen once. V usage is TRBV9 and J usage is TRBJ1-1, with TRBD1 as a possible D gene (6 bases). Sequenced material: naive CD4+ T cells from PBMCs, cultured in vitro. Indicated subset: naive CD4+ T cells isolated by negative enrichment. The sequence derives from an adult with COVID-19. The CDR3 here is CASSPRTAFTEAFF. The DNA of the CDR3 is TGTGCCAGCAGCCCCCGGACAGCATTCACTGAAGCTTTCTTT.